This TCR beta chain was recorded in a study of OX40 agonist ivuxolimab in advanced cancers. Between the trimmed V and J ends, which lost 3 bases and 0 bases, there was a span of 5 bases. Germline lookup yields CDR1 KGHSH and CDR2 LQKENI. The CDR3 is 13 amino acids. Clones were read by immunoSEQ multiplex PCR, and TCRdb kept only the in-frame ones, dropping some. The table shows about 58,000 clones, with around four fifths occurring only once. The genes are TRBV18 and TRBJ2-5, with unresolved D. This material consisted of CD4+ or CD8+ T cells sorted from blood, taken in a trial of the OX40 agonist ivuxolimab. This sequence was found in an adult with an advanced solid tumor such as melanoma, head and neck, liver or kidney cancer. Written as DNA, the CDR3 is TGTGCCAGCTCACCGGGGTACCAAGAGACCCAGTACTTC. It codes for CASSPGYQETQYF.